The clone carrying this T cell receptor (beta chain) was picked up many times. Its target is not known. RNA transcripts provided the source from which TCR beta CDR3 regions were amplified. Researchers ran a first-round RT-PCR on the TCR CDR3 using the HTBI primer set. TCRdb called the multiplex PCR reads again in MiXCR, with one record for every CDR3 protein. The table shows nearly 600,000 distinct CDR3 sequences, with 14% occurring only once. The data stem from a study of T cells in Graves' hyperthyroidism and ophthalmopathy. Study-wide points: From stable hyperthyroidism, ophthalmopathy was separated by a 13 V-J model.

Out of less than 12 ml of fresh peripheral blood came the PBMCs. The CDR3 is 12 amino acids. Trimming pared 8 bases from V and 2 bases from J, leaving 9 bases between. CDR1 is MNHNS, CDR2 SASEGT, per germline. This sequence joins TRBV6-1 and TRBJ2-5; no clear D gene. The material sequenced was blood. The sequence was collected from a woman aged 30 to 39 with Graves' hyperthyroidism that later progressed to Graves' ophthalmopathy. The CDR3 region has the DNA TGTGCCAGCTCTATACTGCAAGAGACCCAGTACTTC. Its protein is CASSILQETQYF.